This is a list of T cell receptor beta chains from one sample in a study of T-cell reconstitution after alpha-beta-depleted transplantation in children. TCRdb used MiXCR to reprocess the PCR reads, holding one entry per CDR3 protein. The sample shows almost 400,000 distinct CDR3 sequences, just over 20% of them seen only once. This specimen was PBMCs from the stem cell graft donor, taken from the stem cell graft. Receptor source: a human donor who donated a stem cell graft to a child with acute myeloid leukemia. Both conserved end residues are part of each CDR3. A D gene is named only where the DNA matches it firmly. Only part of the rows carry a size: once, few, many, or a class if the clone is expanded.

TRBV9,15,TRBJ2-1,few,NA,TGTGCCAGCAGCGCCACGGGGGTAATGAGGAATGAGCAGTTCTTC,CASSATGVMRNEQFF
TRBV12-3/TRBV12-4,13,TRBJ1-6,NA,TRBD1,TGTGCCAGCTGGGAGGGGGCCAATTCACCCCTCCACTTT,CASWEGANSPLHF
TRBV7-9,13,TRBJ2-3,few,TRBD1,TGTGCCAGCAGCACGTCCGAGACAGGGGAACAGTATTTT,CASSTSETGEQYF
TRBV12-3/TRBV12-4,14,TRBJ2-5,NA,NA,TGTGCCAGCAGTCTTTCTAGCTTAGGAGAGACCCAGTACTTC,CASSLSSLGETQYF
TRBV5-1,17,TRBJ2-2,many,NA,TGCGCCAGCAGCCCCCAGCCGGGCCTCACGAACACCGGGGAGCTGTTTTTT,CASSPQPGLTNTGELFF
TRBV5-1,14,TRBJ2-2,once,NA,TGCGCCAGCAGCTTGGCAGGGAACCCCGGGGAGCTGTTTTTT,CASSLAGNPGELFF
TRBV10-3,18,TRBJ2-7,NA,NA,TGTGCCATCAGTGAGTCGCTGGCATCCGGGAGCAATCGCTACGAGCAGTACTTC,CAISESLASGSNRYEQYF
TRBV20-1,14,TRBJ2-1,many,NA,TGCAGTGCTAGAGATCAGCCTAGTTACAATGAGCAGTTCTTC,CSARDQPSYNEQFF
TRBV10-3,13,TRBJ1-4,many,TRBD1,TGTGCCATCGGACAGGGAACCAATGAAAAACTGTTTTTT,CAIGQGTNEKLFF
TRBV29-1,14,TRBJ1-1,NA,NA,TGCAGCCTCGAAGGGGGTTCTTTTTCCACTGAAGCTTTCTTT,CSLEGGSFSTEAFF
TRBV7-9,16,TRBJ2-1,many,TRBD2,TGTGCCAGCAGCCGGACGGCTAGCGGAATCTACAATGAGCAGTTCTTC,CASSRTASGIYNEQFF
TRBV6-5,14,TRBJ2-3,NA,NA,TGTGCCAGCAGTTACTCGAGCGGTTCAGATACGCAGTATTTT,CASSYSSGSDTQYF
TRBV11-2,13,TRBJ2-2,NA,NA,TGTGCCAGCAGCCCCCTCGTCACCGGGGAGCTGTTTTTT,CASSPLVTGELFF
TRBV25-1,12,TRBJ1-1,few,NA,TGTGCCAGCATCGACAGGAACACTGAAGCTTTCTTT,CASIDRNTEAFF
TRBV6-1,14,TRBJ1-1,NA,TRBD1,TGTGCCAGCAGACCGGGACAGGGGGTCACTGAAGCTTTCTTT,CASRPGQGVTEAFF
TRBV12-3/TRBV12-4,13,TRBJ2-2,NA,NA,TGTGCCAGCAGTTTTCAAAGTTCCGGGGAGCTGTTTTTT,CASSFQSSGELFF
TRBV20-1,13,TRBJ2-2,many,TRBD2,TGCAGTGCTAGGGTGACTAGCGGCGGGGAGCTGTTTTTT,CSARVTSGGELFF
TRBV12-3/TRBV12-4,17,TRBJ2-1,NA,TRBD2,TGTGCCAGCAGTTTGGCGCGACTAGCGGGCGCATCGAATGAGCAGTTCTTC,CASSLARLAGASNEQFF
TRBV20-1,13,TRBJ2-3,few,NA,TGCAGTGCTAGAGATGGGGTAAAAGATACGCAGTATTTT,CSARDGVKDTQYF
TRBV7-2,14,TRBJ2-1,NA,NA,TGTGCCAGCAGCAAAACCGGGAGAAACAATGAGCAGTTCTTC,CASSKTGRNNEQFF
TRBV24-1,14,TRBJ2-1,NA,TRBD2,TGTGCCACCAGCAAGACTAGCAACGACAATGAGCAGTTCTTC,CATSKTSNDNEQFF
TRBV6-5,14,TRBJ2-2,NA,NA,TGTGCCAGCAGTTACTCGATTTTTACCGGGGAGCTGTTTTTT,CASSYSIFTGELFF
TRBV6-5,12,TRBJ1-2,NA,NA,TGTGCCAGCAGACGAGGGGTGGAAGGCTACACCTTC,CASRRGVEGYTF
TRBV5-1,14,TRBJ1-4,many,TRBD1,TGCGCCAGCAGCTCCGGGACAGGGGATGAAAAACTGTTTTTT,CASSSGTGDEKLFF
TRBV28,16,TRBJ2-3,NA,NA,TGTGCCAGCAGTTTAATTCGGGGCAGGGTCACAGATACGCAGTATTTT,CASSLIRGRVTDTQYF
TRBV20-1,11,TRBJ1-4,NA,NA,TGCAGTGCGTTTATTCGCGAAAAACTGTTTTTT,CSAFIREKLFF
TRBV4-3,12,TRBJ2-1,few,NA,TGCGCCAGCAGCCAATTGGGGAATGAGCAGTTCTTC,CASSQLGNEQFF
TRBV20-1,13,TRBJ1-6,few,NA,TGCAGTGCTATTCGGGGGGTAGATTCACCCCTCCACTTT,CSAIRGVDSPLHF
TRBV5-1,15,TRBJ2-2,NA,NA,TGCGCCAGCAGCTTTTCGGGGGCGAGCACCGGGGAGCTGTTTTTT,CASSFSGASTGELFF
TRBV10-1,15,TRBJ2-3,NA,TRBD2,TGCGCCAGCAGTGTTACTAGCGGGAGCACAGATACGCAGTATTTT,CASSVTSGSTDTQYF
TRBV12-3/TRBV12-4,14,TRBJ1-5,NA,NA,TGTGCCAGCAGCCAGGGGTTAAGGAATCAGCCCCAGCATTTT,CASSQGLRNQPQHF
TRBV6-1,14,TRBJ2-7,many,NA,TGTGCCAGCAGTGTCTTGGGACGGAACTACGAGCAGTACTTC,CASSVLGRNYEQYF
TRBV5-1,15,TRBJ2-3,few,NA,TGCGCCAGCAGCTTGATAGAGCGGGTCACAGATACGCAGTATTTT,CASSLIERVTDTQYF
TRBV29-1,14,TRBJ2-2,many,NA,TGCAGCGTTGTGAGACATGAGAACACCGGGGAGCTGTTTTTT,CSVVRHENTGELFF
TRBV5-1,15,TRBJ1-5,few,TRBD1,TGCGCCAGCAGCCCAGGACAGGGGAAGGGTCAGCCCCAGCATTTT,CASSPGQGKGQPQHF
TRBV6-2/TRBV6-3,14,TRBJ2-1,NA,TRBD2,TGTGCCAGCAGAGGACTAGCGGGAGGGGATGAGCAGTTCTTC,CASRGLAGGDEQFF
TRBV20-1,13,TRBJ1-5,NA,NA,TGCAGTGCTCGAGGGGTGGGGAATCAGCCCCAGCATTTT,CSARGVGNQPQHF
TRBV28,13,TRBJ1-2,NA,NA,TGTGCCAGCACCCCCGAAGGGCTCTATGGCTACACCTTC,CASTPEGLYGYTF
TRBV20-1,16,TRBJ2-1,NA,NA,TGCAGTGCTAGAGCCCTTGGACAGACCTCCTACAATGAGCAGTTCTTC,CSARALGQTSYNEQFF
TRBV7-9,13,TRBJ2-5,many,NA,TGTGCCAGCAGCTTATGGGCGTCGGAGACCCAGTACTTC,CASSLWASETQYF
TRBV6-1,16,TRBJ2-1,few,NA,TGTGCCAGCAGGACCACTGCTCCGGAAGGTTTGAATGAGCAGTTCTTC,CASRTTAPEGLNEQFF
TRBV5-1,16,TRBJ2-2,many,NA,TGCGCCAGCAGCTTGGCCCTTAGCGGGAACACCGGGGAGCTGTTTTTT,CASSLALSGNTGELFF
TRBV24-1,18,TRBJ2-1,NA,TRBD2,TGTGCCACCAGTGACTGGCCGCCTTGGACTAGCGGCTACAATGAGCAGTTCTTC,CATSDWPPWTSGYNEQFF
TRBV5-1,14,TRBJ1-4,NA,NA,TGCGCCAGCAGCTTGGCTCCCGGTAATGAAAAACTGTTTTTT,CASSLAPGNEKLFF
TRBV7-8,14,TRBJ2-7,many,NA,TGTGCCAGCAGCTTAGTACGGTCCCAGGACGAGCAGTACTTC,CASSLVRSQDEQYF
TRBV29-1,14,TRBJ1-1,NA,NA,TGCAGCTCTACAGGGTTTTCTCGGGACACTGAAGCTTTCTTT,CSSTGFSRDTEAFF
TRBV7-8,16,TRBJ2-1,NA,TRBD2,TGTGCCAGCAGCCCAGGCGGGGGTATCTCCTACAATGAGCAGTTCTTC,CASSPGGGISYNEQFF